Listed here is a single T cell receptor (beta chain). Its antigen remains undetermined. No much larger clone is present one base from it, and per-base qualities are unavailable. The intended sense of this specimen's time point label: baseline before first vaccination. Samples from vaccinated people were obtained from the UK trials COV001 and COV002, which included a single-blind randomized controlled phase 2/3 trial of AZD1222 (ChAdOx1 nCoV-19) in healthy adults. For TCRbeta chain sequencing, PBMC samples from trial participants were taken at day 0 and at day 28 after the second dose. The CDR3 regions of human TCRbeta chains were analyzed by immunosequencing. Turning to the authors' computational methods: Repertoire TCRs were checked for matches against a reference library of SARS-CoV-2-specific TCRs that had been generated using the MIRA antigen-specificity platform. Breadth was defined as the fraction of unique TCRs that were SARS-CoV-2-associated. Depth was defined as the fraction of total T cells that were SARS-CoV-2-associated. Using the MIRA data, each spike-specific TCR was mapped to the spike region that the TCR reacts to and placed in a CD4 or CD8 class. Log10-transformed breadth and depth values were compared by one-way ANOVA with Sidak's multiple comparisons tests. This immuneACCESS table, as held by TCRdb, lists in-frame sequences with V and J called but not all clones. Of the missing ones, under half trace to an unresolved V gene in checked studies; the others have no known cause. The DNA gave D and trimming, while V, J and clone size come from that table. The sample table shows approximately 88,000 clones, and about 92% are seen once. The ten largest make up roughly 5.2% of the sample.

These data belong to a study of T cell responses to AZD1222 COVID-19 vaccine (dated by TCRdb to about 2021). About the full investigation: AZD1222 recipients given second doses at about 4 weeks or at about 12 weeks were pooled, since spike-specific TCR depth and breadth were not found to differ between the two schedules. A total of about 250 trial participants underwent TCR sequencing, of whom about 210 had received two doses of AZD1222 and some 25 had received two doses of the MenACWY control vaccine. Enrollment into the trials was organized by age into subgroups of 18-55, 56-69 and 70-plus years, and those subgroups contained approximately 150, 30 and 60 TCR-sequenced participants, respectively.

Findings and caveats that apply to the study as a whole: After two AZD1222 doses, both the breadth and the depth of spike-specific TCRs were significantly higher than at day 0 and than in MenACWY recipients. CD4 TCRs associated with the vaccine covered the entire spike protein, and the dominant responses were in regions 160-218 and 743-854. Because no day 14 peak-response samples were available, repertoires were characterized only after the peak T cell response. Epitopes outside the regions mutated in the B.1.351 and B.1.1.7 variants were reportedly recognized by nearly half of the unique spike-specific TCRs. Participants were mostly white British, with more females than males. The authors suggested clonal diversity may have been underestimated. Conclusions about previously exposed vaccinees were limited because only six or seven AZD1222 recipients were SARS-CoV-2 seropositive at baseline. In the small 56-69-year group, the increase in depth fell short of significance, most likely because of low power.

The source material was peripheral blood, sampled on day 0 of AZD1222 vaccination. The TCR sequence derives from an adult in good health.

The nucleotide sequence is TGTGCCAGCAGTGAAGTTTATAGCGGGCTAAGCTACAATGAGCAGTTCTTC. Its translation reads: CASSEVYSGLSYNEQFF. The rearranged segments are TRBV6-1 and TRBJ2-1; TRBD2 lines up with 7 middle nucleotides. CDR1 and CDR2 are read off the germline V gene as MNHNS and SASEGT. V is cut back by 1 base and J by 3 bases, with 9 bases in the junction unmatched. The CDR3 sequence holds 17 residues, the cysteine and phenylalanine included. Only the CDR3 DNA stays, 51 bases, in frame from base 1.